These 3 T cell receptor beta chains originate from one sample sequenced in a study of cytomegalovirus exposure and HLA in healthy donors. It was with 60 Vbeta and 13 Jbeta primers that the PCR ran. Produced via immunoSEQ multiplex PCR; TCRdb's table is partial and in-frame only. The sample lists around 170,000 clones, 77% seen once, with about 1.5% in the top ten. The sample taken for sequencing was PBMCs. The receptors were gathered from a man younger than 35 in good health and CMV-seronegative.

This chain joins TRBV6-4 and TRBJ2-7; 9 nucleotides match TRBD1. From germline, CDR1 is MRHNA and CDR2 SNTAGT. V shed 7 bases, J shed 2 bases, and the junction held 12 bases outside the gene matches. This CDR3 contains 16 residues. CDR3 nucleotides: TGTGCCAGCAATGGACCGGGACAGGGAGAAGCCTACGAGCAGTACTTC. Translating gives CASNGPGQGEAYEQYF.

The chain is built from TRBV19 and TRBJ2-7; 10 bases are shared with TRBD2. The CDR3 has 16 residues. CDR1 is LNHDA, CDR2 SQIVND, per germline (reference sequence). Trimming took 8 bases from V and 0 from J; bases not matched to a gene: 10. CDR3 DNA sequence: TGTGCCAGTTCCGATAGCGGGAGGCCCTTCTCCTACGAGCAGTACTTC. Its translation: CASSDSGRPFSYEQYF.

V gene TRBV5-6 combines with J gene TRBJ2-3, with 9 bases fitting TRBD1. V gave up 2 bases and J gave up 5 bases; unmatched junction bases: 3. Germline assignment: CDR1 SGHDT and CDR2 YYEEEE. CDR3 length: 14 residues. CDR3 residues: CASSLQGAGDTQYF. DNA for the CDR3: TGTGCCAGCAGCTTACAGGGGGCAGGAGATACGCAGTATTTT.